This T cell receptor (beta chain) appears in the sequencing data of a study of vaccination and CD4 T cells after COVID-19. As for treatment: approximately 9-day PBMC culture with coronavirus spike peptide pools or control peptides (ViraFEST assay). PCR positivity dates ran from March to December 2020, preceding US Alpha, Beta and Delta variants. This CDR3 contains 14 residues. Trimming removed 0 bases from V and 7 bases from J, with 10 bases in between. Germline V gives CDR1 LGHDT, CDR2 YNNKEL (reference sequence). The Oncomine TCR Beta short-read assay was applied to DNA of cultured CD4+ T cells. Each CDR3 protein gets one entry after TCRdb re-called the PCR reads with MiXCR. The table records under 20,000 distinct CDR3 sequences, 45% to 65% of them present only once. With respect to this clonotype: Its specificity is not known.

The sequence derives from a human donor who had recovered from COVID-19. The source material was CD4+ T cells from blood, cultured in vitro. The rearrangement joins TRBV3-1 to TRBJ1-5; D gene unclear. CDR3 nucleotides: TGTGCCAGCAGCCAAGATGGTCGAGAGCAGCCCCAGCATTTT. Its protein is CASSQDGREQPQHF.